This is a list of T cell receptor beta chains from one sample in a study of CD8+ T cells in alopecia areata. Profiled with immunoSEQ multiplex PCR; TCRdb holds only in-frame clones, not every one. The sample records 270,000 or so clones, 55% to 75% being singletons. This sample comprised CD4+ T cells sorted from blood, obtained at week 24, from a patient treated with tofacitinib. The receptors were sampled from a human donor with alopecia areata. The CDR3 runs from the conserved cysteine through the conserved F or W. The D gene is left open where the match is weak. Only some rows state a clone size, as once, few, many or a class for expanded clones.

>-|-|TRBV5-1|TRBJ2-5
CASSVGREETQYF
TGCGCCAGCAGCGTTGGCAGGGAAGAGACCCAGTACTTC
>TRBD2|few|TRBV30|TRBJ2-3
CAWSLSSGVLDTQYF
TGTGCCTGGAGTTTATCCAGCGGGGTCCTTGATACGCAGTATTTT
>TRBD1|-|TRBV19|TRBJ2-5
CASKRGPKETQYF
TGTGCCAGTAAGAGGGGGCCCAAAGAGACCCAGTACTTC
>TRBD1|few|TRBV7-9|TRBJ2-1
CASSPRDRANEQFF
TGTGCCAGCAGCCCCCGGGACAGGGCCAATGAGCAGTTCTTC
>-|-|TRBV30|TRBJ2-5
CAWSRNGGHQETQYF
TGTGCCTGGAGTCGAAACGGGGGCCATCAAGAGACCCAGTACTTC
>-|-|TRBV20-1|TRBJ1-2
CSARARGYTF
TGCAGTGCTAGAGCAAGGGGCTACACCTTC
>TRBD1|-|TRBV30|TRBJ2-1
CAWSVKYRGGNEQFF
TGTGCCTGGAGTGTAAAGTACAGGGGCGGCAATGAGCAGTTCTTC
>-|-|TRBV27|TRBJ2-3
CASRRLGTDTQYF
TGTGCCTCACGCCGGCTAGGGACAGATACGCAGTATTTT
>-|-|TRBV9|TRBJ2-7
CASSGDIYEQYF
TGTGCCAGCAGCGGCGATATCTACGAGCAGTACTTC
>-|-|TRBV30|TRBJ1-2
CAYRGDTGNYGYTF
TGTGCATACCGGGGGGACACCGGAAACTATGGCTACACCTTC
>-|-|TRBV19|TRBJ2-6
CASRVAGANVLTF
TGTGCCAGTAGAGTAGCTGGGGCCAACGTCCTGACTTTC
>-|-|TRBV10-3|TRBJ2-5
CATGKEEGETQYF
TGTGCCACGGGCAAAGAGGAGGGCGAGACCCAGTACTTC
>-|-|TRBV9|TRBJ1-1
CASSVAQWGKEAFF
TGTGCCAGCAGCGTAGCTCAGTGGGGAAAAGAAGCTTTCTTT
>-|few|TRBV28|TRBJ2-1
CASSLRQGPYNEQFF
TGTGCCAGCAGTTTGAGGCAGGGACCTTACAATGAGCAGTTCTTC
>-|-|TRBV20-1|TRBJ2-1
CSGQLAFEQFF
TGCAGTGGGCAGCTAGCTTTTGAGCAGTTCTTC
>-|-|TRBV19|TRBJ2-3
CASSIASPTDTQYF
TGTGCCAGTAGTATAGCCTCACCCACAGATACGCAGTATTTT
>-|-|TRBV6-1|TRBJ1-2
CASSRLYGYTF
TGTGCCAGCAGTCGCCTCTATGGCTACACCTTC
>-|-|TRBV5-1|TRBJ2-3
CASSLAGRSTDTQYF
TGCGCCAGCAGCTTGGCCGGCAGGTCCACAGATACGCAGTATTTT
>TRBD1|-|TRBV29-1|TRBJ1-5
CSVVEGAHNQPQHF
TGCAGCGTTGTTGAGGGGGCCCACAATCAGCCCCAGCATTTT
>-|-|TRBV19|TRBJ1-1
CASSATGYTEAFF
TGTGCCAGTAGTGCCACGGGCTACACTGAAGCTTTCTTT
>-|-|TRBV29-1|TRBJ2-5
CSVGPSQGQTQYF
TGCAGCGTTGGCCCTTCGCAGGGGCAGACCCAGTACTTC
>-|few|TRBV5-1|TRBJ1-4
CASSTRDGEKLFF
TGCGCCAGCAGCACCCGGGACGGAGAAAAACTGTTTTTT
>-|few|TRBV18|TRBJ1-4
CASSPGEDEKLFF
TGTGCCAGCTCACCAGGGGAGGATGAAAAACTGTTTTTT
>-|few|TRBV30|TRBJ2-1
CAWSVIRAEFGNEQFF
TGTGCCTGGAGTGTAATTCGGGCGGAGTTCGGCAATGAGCAGTTCTTC
>-|few|TRBV9|TRBJ1-3
CASSLGRTSGNTIYF
TGTGCCAGCAGCCTGGGGAGGACCTCTGGAAACACCATATATTTT
>TRBD1|few|TRBV10-3|TRBJ2-7
CAISVWTGDSYEQYF
TGTGCCATCAGTGTCTGGACAGGGGACTCCTACGAGCAGTACTTC
>TRBD1|-|TRBV2|TRBJ2-1
CASSDVVRDRGLDEQFF
TGTGCCAGCAGTGATGTGGTGCGAGACAGGGGTTTGGATGAGCAGTTCTTC
>-|-|TRBV28|TRBJ1-1
CASSLGREAFF
TGTGCCAGCAGTTTGGGGCGGGAAGCTTTCTTT